These 10 T cell receptor delta chains came from one sample sequenced in a study of gamma-delta T cells after stem cell transplantation. TCRdb redid clone calling on the RT-PCR reads using CATT. The sample has just under 2,500 delta-chain clones, roughly 23% seen once; the top ten hold around 8.4%. Material for sequencing was gamma-delta T cells. The receptors stem from a human donor. It is not recorded whose cells these are; they may come from a transplant donor.

The chain employs TRDV2 and TRDJ1; 11 nucleotides align to TRDD3. The J gene is not listed in TCRdb, so it was assigned here from a DNA match to germline. V lost 3 bases and J lost 10; bases outside the gene matches: 12. This CDR3 has 15 residues. CDR1 is GEAIGNYY and CDR2 is EKD in the germline V gene. In DNA form, the CDR3 reads TGTGCCTGTGACCCTGGGGTGGGGGATACGCGTATACTCATCTTT. It encodes CACDPGVGDTRILIF.

This clone is categorized as medium-sized. The rearrangement links TRDV2 to TRDJ1; perhaps TRDD3 as D (6 bases). The germline V gene encodes CDR1 GEAIGNYY and CDR2 EKD. The length of the CDR3 is 16 residues. The germline V and J ends were trimmed by 2 bases and 4 bases, with 19 bases remaining between them. The CDR3 nucleotides are TGTGCCTGTGACAATGGATACCGTCGGGGGAGCGATAAACTCATCTTT. It specifies CACDNGYRRGSDKLIF.

This chain links TRDV1 with TRDJ1; 10 bases are shared with TRDD3. V lost 0 bases and J lost 7; bases outside the gene matches: 26. CDR3 length: 22 amino acids. Germline-derived CDR1 and CDR2 are TSWWSYY and QGS. This CDR3 reads CALGELDHPPLTVLGDVFKLIF. CDR3 bases: TGTGCTCTTGGGGAACTGGACCACCCACCCCTAACAGTACTGGGGGATGTTTTTAAACTCATCTTT.

This clone showed up just a few times. A much larger clone sits a single nucleotide away, making a read error possible. Different DNA sequences within this sample yield the same CDR3. V is TRDV2 and J is TRDJ1; 8 bases match TRDD3. TCRdb does not report a J gene; here it was assigned by matching the DNA to germline references. Unmatched junction bases numbered 2, after V lost 3 bases and J lost 0 bases. The length of the CDR3 is 14 residues. Per germline, CDR1 GEAIGNYY and CDR2 EKD. The CDR3 loop reads CACDGLGDTDKLIF. The CDR3 coding sequence is TGTGCCTGTGACGGACTGGGGGACACCGATAAACTCATCTTT.

This clone is categorized as medium-sized. CDR3 protein: CACDTTGGSWDTRQMFF. CDR3 DNA: TGTGCCTGTGACACTACTGGGGGATCCTGGGACACCCGACAGATGTTTTTC. J is TRDJ3 and V is TRDV2, with TRDD3 matching 9 bases. The CDR3 spans 17 residues. Looked up from germline, CDR1 is GEAIGNYY and CDR2 is EKD. V dropped 1 base and J dropped 1; count of bases not matched to a gene: 1.

The chain employs TRDV1 and TRDJ2; TRDD3 aligns across 12 bases. The CDR3 is made up of 22 amino acids. The germline V gene encodes CDR1 TSWWSYY and CDR2 QGS. Unmatched junction bases numbered 25, after V lost 4 bases and J lost 7 bases. The CDR3 nucleotides are TGTGCTCTTGGGGGCCCCCCTTTCCCTCTACTGGGGGATACTAGCCGGCAAGCACAACTCTTCTTT. This codes for CALGGPPFPLLGDTSRQAQLFF.

This clone was observed a single time. The rearrangement uses TRDV2 and TRDJ1; D is unclear. The J gene, absent from TCRdb, was called here by matching the DNA to germline. The CDR3 sequence is 16 residues long. V was shortened by 7 bases and J by 0 bases, with 20 bases between the two germline ends. Germline CDR1 is GEAIGNYY and CDR2 is EKD. The CDR3 is CAWDRETLAYTDKLIF. CDR3 DNA sequence: TGTGCCTGGGACCGAGAAACGTTAGCGTACACCGATAAACTCATCTTT.

Details on this clone: At one of its ends the junction is not consistent with the germline gene, which may arise from a read error. This chain uses TRDV2 with TRDJ3; maybe TRDD3 (5 bases). Germline V gives CDR1 GEAIGNYY, CDR2 EKD. The CDR3 runs 20 residues. Here the CDR3 reads CACGTVLGFGSSWDTRQMFF. As DNA, the CDR3 is TGTGCCTGTGGCACCGTCCTGGGATTTGGGAGCTCCTGGGACACCCGACAGATGTTTTTC.

This chain links TRDV2 with TRDJ3; tentatively, D is TRDD3 (5 bases). TCRdb offers no J gene call, so here the DNA was matched to germline to obtain one. Germline V CDR1 and CDR2: GEAIGNYY, EKD. This CDR3 is 19 amino acids long. Trimming pared 3 bases from V and 0 bases from J, leaving 17 bases between. The CDR3: CACDGRGAVGSWDTRQMFF. The CDR3 region has the DNA TGTGCCTGTGACGGACGGGGGGCCGTGGGCTCCTGGGACACCCGACAGATGTTTTTC.

No V gene call was produced; the J gene was TRDJ3; no check of the table's D call, TRDD3, against the DNA was made. The CDR3 spans 18 residues. CDR3 amino acids: CACDTGGPRSWDTRQMFF. CDR3 nucleotides: TGTGCCTGTGACACCGGAGGCCCTCGCTCCTGGGACACCCGACAGATGTTTTTC.